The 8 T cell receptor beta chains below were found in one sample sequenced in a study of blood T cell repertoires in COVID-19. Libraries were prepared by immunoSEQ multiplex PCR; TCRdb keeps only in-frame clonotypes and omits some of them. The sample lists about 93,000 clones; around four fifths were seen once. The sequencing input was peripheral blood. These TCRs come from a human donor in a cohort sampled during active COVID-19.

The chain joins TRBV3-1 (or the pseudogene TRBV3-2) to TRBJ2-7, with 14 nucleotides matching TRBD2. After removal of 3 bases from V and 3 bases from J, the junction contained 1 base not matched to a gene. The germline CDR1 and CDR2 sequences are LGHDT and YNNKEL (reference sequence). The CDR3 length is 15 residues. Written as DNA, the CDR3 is TGTGCCAGCAGCCAGGGACTAGCGGGAGACTACGAGCAGTACTTC. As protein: CASSQGLAGDYEQYF.

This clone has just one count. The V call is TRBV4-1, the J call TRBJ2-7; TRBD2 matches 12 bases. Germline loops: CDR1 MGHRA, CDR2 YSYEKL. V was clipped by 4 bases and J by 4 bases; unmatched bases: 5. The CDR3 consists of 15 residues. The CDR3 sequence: CASSLSTSGSYEQYF. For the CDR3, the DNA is TGCGCCAGCAGCCTTTCGACTAGCGGGAGTTACGAGCAGTACTTC.

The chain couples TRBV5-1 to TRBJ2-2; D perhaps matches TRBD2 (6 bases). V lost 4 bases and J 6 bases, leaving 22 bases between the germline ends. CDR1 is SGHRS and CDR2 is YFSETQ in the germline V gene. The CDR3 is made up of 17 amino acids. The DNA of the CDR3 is TGCGCCAGCAGCACTTCCGGGGGACTGGGTATGGCCGGGGAGCTGTTTTTT. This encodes CASSTSGGLGMAGELFF.

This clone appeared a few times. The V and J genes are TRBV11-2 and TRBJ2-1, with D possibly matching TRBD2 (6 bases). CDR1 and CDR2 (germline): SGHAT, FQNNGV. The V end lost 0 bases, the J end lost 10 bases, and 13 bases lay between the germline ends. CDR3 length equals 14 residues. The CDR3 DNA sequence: TGTGCCAGCAGCTTAGATCCTTCCCGGGGGGAGCAGTTCTTC. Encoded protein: CASSLDPSRGEQFF.

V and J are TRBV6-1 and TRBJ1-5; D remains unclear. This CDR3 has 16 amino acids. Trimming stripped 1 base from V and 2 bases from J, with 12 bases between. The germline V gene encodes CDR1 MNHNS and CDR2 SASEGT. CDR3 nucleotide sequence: TGTGCCAGCAGTGAAGTGCATAACTTGGGCAATCAGCCCCAGCATTTT. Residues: CASSEVHNLGNQPQHF.

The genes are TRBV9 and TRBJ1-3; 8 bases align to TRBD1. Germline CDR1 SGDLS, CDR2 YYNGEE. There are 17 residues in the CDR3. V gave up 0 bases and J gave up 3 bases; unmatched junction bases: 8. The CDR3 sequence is CASSVGIGQGYGNTIYF. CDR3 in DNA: TGTGCCAGCAGCGTAGGGATCGGACAGGGATATGGAAACACCATATATTTT.

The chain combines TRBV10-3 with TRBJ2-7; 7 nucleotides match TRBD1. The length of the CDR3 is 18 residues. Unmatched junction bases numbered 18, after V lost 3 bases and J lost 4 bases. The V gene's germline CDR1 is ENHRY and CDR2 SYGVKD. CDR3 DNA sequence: TGTGCCATCAGTGAAGGATTGCGAGGGGGCAAAAATTCTTACGAGCAGTACTTC. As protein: CAISEGLRGGKNSYEQYF.

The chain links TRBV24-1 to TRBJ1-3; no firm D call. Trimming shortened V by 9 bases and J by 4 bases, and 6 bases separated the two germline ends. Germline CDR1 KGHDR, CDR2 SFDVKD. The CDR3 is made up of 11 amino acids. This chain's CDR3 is CATGEGNTIYF. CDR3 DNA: TGTGCCACCGGGGAGGGAAACACCATATATTTT.